This TCR beta chain is drawn from a study of cytomegalovirus exposure and HLA in healthy donors. Notes on the study in general: Later analysis identified about 17,000 TCR beta sequences associated with HLA alleles, using a false discovery rate threshold of 0.05. The listing of roughly 160 TCR beta chains classed them as cytomegalovirus-associated.

60 Vbeta and 13 Jbeta primers were used in PCR. Assay used: immunoSEQ multiplex PCR; TCRdb lists only in-frame clones, some missing. In the table there are some 140,000 clones, around 70% of which are singletons. With respect to this clone: The antigen is not known.

The origin of this receptor is a man aged 25-45 years in good health and CMV-seronegative. Specimen: PBMCs.

The chain's CDR3 is CASSLDRGEAGNTIYF. CDR3 coding DNA: TGTGCCAGCAGCTTGGACAGGGGTGAGGCTGGAAACACCATATATTTT. This chain joins TRBV7-6 and TRBJ1-3; TRBD1 aligns across 9 bases. The CDR3 contains 16 residues. The V and J ends lost 3 bases and 2 bases, in that order; junction bases with no gene match: 5. CDR1 and CDR2 (germline): SGHVS, FNYEAQ.